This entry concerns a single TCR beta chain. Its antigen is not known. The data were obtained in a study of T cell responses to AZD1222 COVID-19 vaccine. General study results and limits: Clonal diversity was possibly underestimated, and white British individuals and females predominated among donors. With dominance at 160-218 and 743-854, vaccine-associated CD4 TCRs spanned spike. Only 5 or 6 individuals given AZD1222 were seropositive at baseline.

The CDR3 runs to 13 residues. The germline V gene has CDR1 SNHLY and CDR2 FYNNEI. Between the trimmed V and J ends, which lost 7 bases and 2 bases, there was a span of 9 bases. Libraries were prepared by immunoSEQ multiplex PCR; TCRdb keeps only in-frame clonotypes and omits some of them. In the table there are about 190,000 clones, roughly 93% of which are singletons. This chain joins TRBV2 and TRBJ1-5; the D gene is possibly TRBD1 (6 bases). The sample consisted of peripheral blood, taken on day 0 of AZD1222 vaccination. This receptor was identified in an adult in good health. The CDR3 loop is CASKEGGNQPQHF. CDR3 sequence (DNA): TGTGCCAGCAAGGAGGGGGGCAATCAGCCCCAGCATTTT.